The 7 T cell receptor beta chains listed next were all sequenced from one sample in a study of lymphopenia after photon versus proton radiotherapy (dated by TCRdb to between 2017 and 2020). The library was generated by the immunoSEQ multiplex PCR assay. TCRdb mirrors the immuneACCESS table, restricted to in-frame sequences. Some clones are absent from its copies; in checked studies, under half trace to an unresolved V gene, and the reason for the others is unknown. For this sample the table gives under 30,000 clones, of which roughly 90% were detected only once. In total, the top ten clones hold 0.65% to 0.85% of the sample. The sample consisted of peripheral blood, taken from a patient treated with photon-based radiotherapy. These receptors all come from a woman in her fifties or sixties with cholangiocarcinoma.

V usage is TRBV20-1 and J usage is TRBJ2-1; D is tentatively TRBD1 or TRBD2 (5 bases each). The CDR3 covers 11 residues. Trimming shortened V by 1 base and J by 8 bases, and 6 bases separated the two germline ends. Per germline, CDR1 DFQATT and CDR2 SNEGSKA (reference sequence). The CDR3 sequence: CSARGGDEQFF. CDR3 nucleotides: TGCAGTGCTAGAGGAGGGGATGAGCAGTTCTTC.

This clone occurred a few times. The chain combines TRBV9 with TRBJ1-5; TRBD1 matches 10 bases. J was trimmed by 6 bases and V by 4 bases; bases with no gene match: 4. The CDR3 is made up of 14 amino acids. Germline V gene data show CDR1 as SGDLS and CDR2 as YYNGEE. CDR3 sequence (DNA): TGTGCCAGCAGCCCCGGACAGGGGGGTCAGCCCCAGCATTTT. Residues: CASSPGQGGQPQHF.

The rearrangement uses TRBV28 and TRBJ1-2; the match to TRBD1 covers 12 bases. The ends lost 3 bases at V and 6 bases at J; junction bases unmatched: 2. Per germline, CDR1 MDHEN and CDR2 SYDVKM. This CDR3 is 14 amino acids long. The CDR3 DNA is TGTGCCAGCAGTTTCGGGGACAGGGGGCATGGCTACACCTTC. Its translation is CASSFGDRGHGYTF.

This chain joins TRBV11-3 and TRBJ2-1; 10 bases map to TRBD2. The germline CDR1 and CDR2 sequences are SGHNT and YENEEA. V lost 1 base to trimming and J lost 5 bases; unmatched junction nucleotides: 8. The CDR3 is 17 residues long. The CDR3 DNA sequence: TGTGCCAGCAGCTTAGGCTTGGGGCTAGCGGGGGACAATGAGCAGTTCTTC. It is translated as CASSLGLGLAGDNEQFF.

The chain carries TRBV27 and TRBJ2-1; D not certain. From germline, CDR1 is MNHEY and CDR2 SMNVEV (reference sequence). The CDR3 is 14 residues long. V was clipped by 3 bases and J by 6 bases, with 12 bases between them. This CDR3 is CASSFSLSTNEQFF. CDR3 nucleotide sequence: TGTGCCAGCAGTTTTTCTCTATCCACCAATGAGCAGTTCTTC.

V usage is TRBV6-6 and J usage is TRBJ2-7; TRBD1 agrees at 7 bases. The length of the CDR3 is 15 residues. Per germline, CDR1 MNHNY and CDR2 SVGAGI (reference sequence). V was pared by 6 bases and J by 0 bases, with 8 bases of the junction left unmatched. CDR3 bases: TGTGCCAGCAGCCGAGTGGGACAGAGCTCCTACGAGCAGTACTTC. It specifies CASSRVGQSSYEQYF.

CDR3: CASSPTGNEQFF. DNA of the CDR3: TGTGCCAGCTCTCCGACTGGGAATGAGCAGTTCTTC. The chain carries TRBV18 and TRBJ2-1; D gene unclear. The CDR3 is 12 residues long. Germline CDR1 and CDR2: KGHSH and LQKENI. Trimming took 6 bases from V and 7 from J, leaving 10 bases between them. The full variable domain, in which reference TRBV18 and TRBJ2-1 provide the parts outside the CDR3, is NAGVMQNPRHLVRRRGQEARLRCSPMKGHSHVYWYRQLPEEGLKFMVYLQKENIIDESGMPKERFSAEFPKEGPSILRIQQVVRGDSAAYFCASSPTGNEQFFGPGTRLTVL.